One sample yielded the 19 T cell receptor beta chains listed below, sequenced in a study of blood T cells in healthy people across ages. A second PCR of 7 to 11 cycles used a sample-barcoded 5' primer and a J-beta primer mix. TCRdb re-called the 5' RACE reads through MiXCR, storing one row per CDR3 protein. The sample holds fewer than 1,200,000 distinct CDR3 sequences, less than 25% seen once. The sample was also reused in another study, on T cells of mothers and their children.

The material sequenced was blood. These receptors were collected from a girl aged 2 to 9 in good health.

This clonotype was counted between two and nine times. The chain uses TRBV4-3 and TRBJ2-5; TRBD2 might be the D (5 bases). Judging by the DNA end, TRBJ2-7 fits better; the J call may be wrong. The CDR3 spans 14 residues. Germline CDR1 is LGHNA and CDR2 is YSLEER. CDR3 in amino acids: CASSQGSTGYEQYF. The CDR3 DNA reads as TGCGCCAGCAGCCAAGGATCTACGGGATACGAGCAGTACTTC.

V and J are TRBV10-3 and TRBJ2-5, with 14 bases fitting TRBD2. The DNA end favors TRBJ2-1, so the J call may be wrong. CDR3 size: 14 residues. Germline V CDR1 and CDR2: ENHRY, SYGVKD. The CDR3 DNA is TGTGCCACCTTGGGACTAGCGGGAGTGCAAGAGCAGTTCTTC. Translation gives CATLGLAGVQEQFF.

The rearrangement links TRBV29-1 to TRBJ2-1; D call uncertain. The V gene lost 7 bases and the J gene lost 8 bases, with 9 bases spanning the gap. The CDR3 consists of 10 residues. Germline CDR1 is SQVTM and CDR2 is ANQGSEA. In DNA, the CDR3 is TGCAGCGCGTCAATTTATGAGCAGTTCTTC. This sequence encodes CSASIYEQFF.

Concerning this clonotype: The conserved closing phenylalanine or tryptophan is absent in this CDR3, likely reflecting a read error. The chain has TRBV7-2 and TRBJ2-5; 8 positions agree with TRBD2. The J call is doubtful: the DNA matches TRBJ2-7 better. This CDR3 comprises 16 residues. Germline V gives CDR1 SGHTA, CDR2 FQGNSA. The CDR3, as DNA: TGTGCCAGCAGTTTCCCAGCGGGAGTCATTCCCTACGAGCAGTACCTC. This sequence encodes CASSFPAGVIPYEQYL.

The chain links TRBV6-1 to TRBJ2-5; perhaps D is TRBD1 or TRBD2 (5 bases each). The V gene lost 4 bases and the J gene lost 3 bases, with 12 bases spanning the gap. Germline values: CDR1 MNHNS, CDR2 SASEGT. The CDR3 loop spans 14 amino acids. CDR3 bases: TGTGCCAGCAGTGCCTGGGACGGAGAAGAGACCCAGTACTTC. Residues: CASSAWDGEETQYF.

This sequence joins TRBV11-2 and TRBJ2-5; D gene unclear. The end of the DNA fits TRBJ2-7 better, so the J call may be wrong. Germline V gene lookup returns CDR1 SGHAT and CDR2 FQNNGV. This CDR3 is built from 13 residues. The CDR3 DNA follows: TGTGCCAGCAGCCCTCTCAGAACGTACGAGCAGTACTTC. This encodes CASSPLRTYEQYF.

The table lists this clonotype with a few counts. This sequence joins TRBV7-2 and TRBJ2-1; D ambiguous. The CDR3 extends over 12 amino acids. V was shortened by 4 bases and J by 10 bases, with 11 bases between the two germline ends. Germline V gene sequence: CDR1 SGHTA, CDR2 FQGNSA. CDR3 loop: CASSSLPAEQFF. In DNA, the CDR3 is TGTGCCAGCAGCTCGCTGCCAGCCGAGCAGTTCTTC.

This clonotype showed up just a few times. Written as DNA, the CDR3 is TGCAGCGTTAATGCAGGGGCCTCGAACTACAATGAGCAGTTCTTC. Translating it yields CSVNAGASNYNEQFF. This chain connects TRBV29-1 to TRBJ2-1; the D gene is possibly TRBD1 (6 bases). The CDR3 totals 15 residues. Germline V gene lookup returns CDR1 SQVTM and CDR2 ANQGSEA. V was trimmed by 5 bases and J by 3 bases, leaving 17 bases between them.

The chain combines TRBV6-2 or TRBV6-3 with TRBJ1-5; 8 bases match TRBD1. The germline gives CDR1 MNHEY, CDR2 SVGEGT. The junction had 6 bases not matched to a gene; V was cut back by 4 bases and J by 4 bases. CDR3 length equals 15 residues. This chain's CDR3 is CASSSDRGVNQPQHF. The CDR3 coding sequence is TGTGCCAGCAGTTCCGACAGGGGTGTGAATCAGCCCCAGCATTTT.

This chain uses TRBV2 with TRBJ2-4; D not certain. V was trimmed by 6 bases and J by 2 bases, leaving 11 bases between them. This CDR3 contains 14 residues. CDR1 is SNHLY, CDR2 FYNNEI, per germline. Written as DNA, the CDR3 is TGTGCCAGCAGCGAATCCTTCACCAAAAACATTCAGTACTTC. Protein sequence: CASSESFTKNIQYF.

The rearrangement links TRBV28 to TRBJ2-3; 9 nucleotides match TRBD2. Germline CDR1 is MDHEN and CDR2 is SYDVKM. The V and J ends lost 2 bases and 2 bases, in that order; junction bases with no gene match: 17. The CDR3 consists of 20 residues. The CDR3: CASSLLPSGIGALATDTQYF. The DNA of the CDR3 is TGTGCCAGCAGTTTACTCCCTAGCGGGATTGGGGCACTTGCCACAGATACGCAGTATTTT.

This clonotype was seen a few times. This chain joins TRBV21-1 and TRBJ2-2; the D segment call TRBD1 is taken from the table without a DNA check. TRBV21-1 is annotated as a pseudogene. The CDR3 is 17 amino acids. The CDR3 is CASSRQGCNGDTGELFF. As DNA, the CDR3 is TGTGCCAGCAGCAGACAGGGATGTAACGGGGACACCGGGGAGCTGTTTTTT.

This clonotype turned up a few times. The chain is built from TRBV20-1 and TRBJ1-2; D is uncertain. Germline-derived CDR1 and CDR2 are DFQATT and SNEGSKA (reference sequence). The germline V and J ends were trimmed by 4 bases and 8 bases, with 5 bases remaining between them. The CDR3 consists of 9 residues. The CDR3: CSAIAGYTF. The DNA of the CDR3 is TGCAGTGCTATAGCAGGCTACACCTTC.

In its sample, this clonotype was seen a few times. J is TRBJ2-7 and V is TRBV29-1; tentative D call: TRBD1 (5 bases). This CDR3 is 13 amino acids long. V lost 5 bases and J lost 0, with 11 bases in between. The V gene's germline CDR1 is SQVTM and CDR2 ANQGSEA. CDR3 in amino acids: CSVRQGSSYEQYF. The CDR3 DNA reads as TGCAGCGTTAGGCAGGGAAGCTCCTACGAGCAGTACTTC.

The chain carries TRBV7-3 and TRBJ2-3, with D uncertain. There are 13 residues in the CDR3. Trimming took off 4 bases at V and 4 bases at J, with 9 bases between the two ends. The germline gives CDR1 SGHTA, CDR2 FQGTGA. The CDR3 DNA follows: TGTGCCAGCAGCTCCCAACCTTCAGATACGCAGTATTTT. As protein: CASSSQPSDTQYF.

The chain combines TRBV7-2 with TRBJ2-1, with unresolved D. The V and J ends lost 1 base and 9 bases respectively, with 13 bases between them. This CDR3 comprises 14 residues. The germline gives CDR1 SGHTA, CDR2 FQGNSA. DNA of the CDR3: TGTGCCAGCAGCTTAGGGCCCAAGATCGGTGAGCAGTTCTTC. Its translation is CASSLGPKIGEQFF.

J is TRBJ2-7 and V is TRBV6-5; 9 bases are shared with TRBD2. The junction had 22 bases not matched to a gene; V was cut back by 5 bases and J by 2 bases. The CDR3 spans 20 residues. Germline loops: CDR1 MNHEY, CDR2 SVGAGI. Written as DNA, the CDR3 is TGTGCCAGCAGTCACGCCGCTGGACTAGCGAGTTCGGGCGAGCCCTACGAGCAGTACTTC. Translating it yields CASSHAAGLASSGEPYEQYF.

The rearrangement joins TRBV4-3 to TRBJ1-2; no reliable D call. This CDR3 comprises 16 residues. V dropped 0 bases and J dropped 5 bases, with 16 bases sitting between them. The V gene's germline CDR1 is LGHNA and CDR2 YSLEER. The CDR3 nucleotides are TGCGCCAGCAGCCAAGATTGGGCAGAACCCTCTTATGGCTACACCTTC. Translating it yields CASSQDWAEPSYGYTF.

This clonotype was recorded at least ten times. CDR3 region: CASSVGLAGEETQYF. The CDR3 DNA follows: TGCGCCAGCAGCGTGGGACTAGCGGGAGAAGAGACCCAGTACTTC. The chain has TRBV5-1 and TRBJ2-5; 14 bases align to TRBD2. CDR3 length: 15 residues. J was trimmed by 3 bases and V by 4 bases; bases with no gene match: 2. Germline V CDR1 and CDR2: SGHRS, YFSETQ.